The source of this T cell receptor beta chain is a study of blood T cells in healthy people across ages. At the level of the study: Template-switching capture recovered about one barcoded beta molecule per two T cells. General observations from the study: Age brought a roughly linear fall in TCR beta diversity measured per million T cells.

This clonotype was recorded at least ten times. Its antigen remains unidentified. Germline V lookup: CDR1 SGHNT, CDR2 YENEEA. The CDR3 is made up of 15 amino acids. Germline trimming cut 0 bases from V and 8 bases from J; bases unmatched to any gene: 7. For the second PCR, which ran for 7 to 11 cycles, a sample-barcoded 5' primer and a J-beta primer mix were used. MiXCR, run by TCRdb on the 5' RACE reads, gives a single entry per CDR3 protein. The sample comprises 870,000 or so distinct CDR3 sequences, more than 25% of which are singletons, and around a sixth rests with the top ten. Drawing of peripheral blood yielded 7.5 to 10 milliliters from each donor.

The gene calls are TRBV11-3 and TRBJ2-1, with 7 bases that match TRBD2. Sequencing input: blood. The clonotype comes from an elderly woman in good health. The CDR3 region has the DNA TGTGCCAGCAGCTTAGACGGGGGGATTAGCGATGAGCAGTTCTTC. Its translation is CASSLDGGISDEQFF.